These 14 T cell receptor beta chains share one sample of origin, sequenced in a study of T cell repertoires in cytomegalovirus infection. No antigen has been identified for these receptors. One entry per CDR3 protein, called by TCRdb with MiXCR from the reads. This table has just over 450,000 distinct CDR3 sequences, about 44% appearing once. This specimen consisted of cultured PBMCs, obtained from culture after CMV antigen stimulation. The receptors originated from a human donor in good health (CMV status not recorded). Some clones in this sample may be carry-over from other donors' samples.

This clonotype turned up a few times. V and J are TRBV11-2 and TRBJ2-5; TRBD2 is a possible D gene (7 bases). With 1 base removed from V and 2 bases from J, the gap between germline ends came to 11 bases. This CDR3 region has 15 residues. CDR1 SGHAT and CDR2 FQNNGV come from the germline V gene. The CDR3 DNA reads TGTGCCAGCAGCTTAGGGGGGGGCGTTCAAGAGACCCAGTACTTC. Amino acid sequence: CASSLGGGVQETQYF.

This clonotype was seen ten or more times. V is TRBV7-2 and J is TRBJ2-2, with D possibly TRBD2 on 5 matching bases. V lost 3 bases and J lost 4, with 9 bases in between. The length of the CDR3 is 14 residues. Germline assignment: CDR1 SGHTA and CDR2 FQGNSA. Written as DNA, the CDR3 is TGTGCCAGCAGCTTGGCGGCGGGCACCGGGGAGCTGTTTTTT. Translating gives CASSLAAGTGELFF.

This clonotype has a handful of counts. This chain uses TRBV7-6 with TRBJ2-7; TRBD1 matches 12 bases. The germline V gene has CDR1 SGHVS and CDR2 FNYEAQ. The CDR3 consists of 16 residues. V dropped 5 bases and J dropped 4; count of bases not matched to a gene: 9. The DNA for the CDR3 is TGTGCCAGCAGCGCAGGGACAGGGGGCGGGGGATACGAGCAGTACTTC. It encodes CASSAGTGGGGYEQYF.

Only a few counts were recorded for this clonotype. The chain is built from TRBV12-3 or TRBV12-4 and TRBJ2-5; 9 bases are shared with TRBD2. The V gene end was trimmed by 4 bases and the J gene end by 5 bases; junction bases not matched to a gene: 5. The length of the CDR3 is 14 residues. CDR3 sequence: CASSSTSGLETQYF. The DNA of the CDR3 is TGTGCCAGCAGTTCAACTAGCGGGTTGGAGACCCAGTACTTC.

V is TRBV14 and J is TRBJ2-1; D is unclear. CDR1 and CDR2 from the germline V gene are SGHDN and FVKESK. The CDR3 spans 15 residues. Trimming took 1 base from V and 0 from J, leaving 7 bases between them. This chain's CDR3 is CASSQVGFSYNEQFF. CDR3 DNA sequence: TGTGCCAGCAGCCAAGTGGGCTTCTCCTACAATGAGCAGTTCTTC. The full variable domain, completed using reference TRBV14 and TRBJ2-1, is EAGVTQFPSHSVIEKGQTVTLRCDPISGHDNLYWYRRVMGKEIKFLLHFVKESKQDESGMPNNRFLAERTGGTYSTLKVQPAELEDSGVYFCASSQVGFSYNEQFFGPGTRLTVL.

The CDR3: CASRLDRGVSPLHF. The CDR3 DNA is TGTGCCAGCAGGCTTGACAGGGGAGTTTCACCCCTCCACTTT. The rearrangement joins TRBV6-1 to TRBJ1-6; the match to TRBD1 covers 8 bases. CDR1 and CDR2 from the germline V gene are MNHNS and SASEGT. Trimming took 6 bases from V and 9 from J; bases not matched to a gene: 7. The CDR3 has 14 residues.

This clonotype was picked up a small number of times. Relative to the germline gene, one junction end is altered; a read error may explain this. DNA for the CDR3: TGTGCCAGCAGCCCCCTTTTGGACACGGCCTTC. Translated, it gives CASSPLLDTAF. The chain uses TRBV7-2 and TRBJ1-2; possible D gene TRBD1, 5 bases. Germline V lookup: CDR1 SGHTA, CDR2 FQGNSA. The CDR3 length is 11 residues.

The rearrangement joins TRBV2 to TRBJ2-3; 7 bases fit TRBD2. J was trimmed by 4 bases and V by 8 bases; bases with no gene match: 12. Looked up from germline, CDR1 is SNHLY and CDR2 is FYNNEI. The CDR3 extends over 15 amino acids. In DNA, the CDR3 is TGTGCCAGCCTACTAGCGCCTGGGGTTGCAGATACGCAGTATTTT. Translated: CASLLAPGVADTQYF. Filled out from reference TRBV2 and TRBJ2-3, the complete variable domain reads EPEVTQTPSHQVTQMGQEVILRCVPISNHLYFYWYRQILGQKVEFLVSFYNNEISEKSEIFDDQFSVERPDGSNFTLKIRSTKLEDSAMYFCASLLAPGVADTQYFGPGTRLTVL.

The rearrangement links TRBV12-3 or TRBV12-4 to TRBJ1-4; TRBD1 agrees at 7 bases. The CDR3 is 14 amino acids. Germline trimming cut 6 bases from V and 5 bases from J; bases unmatched to any gene: 6. The CDR3 region is CASRPGTANEKLFF. CDR3 DNA: TGTGCCAGCAGGCCCGGGACAGCCAATGAAAAACTGTTTTTT.

This clonotype was seen more than once but under ten times. This chain uses TRBV7-2 with TRBJ2-4; D is unclear. V was trimmed by 1 base and J by 6 bases, leaving 7 bases between them. The CDR3 consists of 13 residues. The germline CDR1 and CDR2 sequences are SGHTA and FQGNSA. In DNA form, the CDR3 reads TGTGCCAGCAGCTTAGGGCACATAAACATTCAGTACTTC. Its translation: CASSLGHINIQYF.

This clonotype appeared a few times. CDR3 bases: TGTGCCAGTAGTATCAGTGACAGGAGCACAGATACGCAGTATTTT. The encoded protein is CASSISDRSTDTQYF. The chain has TRBV19 and TRBJ2-3; D might be TRBD1 (6 bases). CDR1 and CDR2 from the germline V gene are LNHDA and SQIVND (reference sequence). Trimming took off 3 bases at V and 0 bases at J, with 10 bases between the two ends. This CDR3 has 15 amino acids.

This clonotype was picked up many times. The gene calls are TRBV7-2 and TRBJ2-3; D is possibly TRBD2 (5 bases). Germline CDR1 SGHTA, CDR2 FQGNSA. CDR3 length: 16 residues. Trimming took 1 base from V and 6 from J, leaving 17 bases between them. The CDR3 nucleotides read TGTGCCAGCAGCTTAGGAATAGGGAAGCGCGGGGATACGCAGTATTTT. Translated: CASSLGIGKRGDTQYF.

The chain joins TRBV2 to TRBJ1-5; D gene ambiguous. CDR1 is SNHLY and CDR2 is FYNNEI in the germline V gene. CDR3 length equals 16 residues. With 3 bases removed from V and 5 bases from J, the gap between germline ends came to 17 bases. CDR3 coding DNA: TGTGCCAGCAGTGATAGAGAAGAAGAGACCCATCAGCCCCAGCATTTT. Its protein product is CASSDREEETHQPQHF.

This clonotype was detected only a few times. The rearrangement uses TRBV7-2 and TRBJ2-2; D is unclear. Per the germline V gene, CDR1 is SGHTA and CDR2 is FQGNSA. This CDR3 has 15 residues. With 2 bases removed from V and 4 bases from J, the gap between germline ends came to 11 bases. CDR3: CASSLNPGSTGELFF. The CDR3 DNA follows: TGTGCCAGCAGCTTAAATCCTGGGTCCACCGGGGAGCTGTTTTTT. The whole variable domain, remainder taken from reference TRBV7-2 and TRBJ2-2, is GAGVSQSPSNKVTEKGKDVELRCDPISGHTALYWYRQSLGQGLEFLIYFQGNSAPDKSGLPSDRFSAERTGGSVSTLTIQRTQQEDSAVYLCASSLNPGSTGELFFGEGSRLTVL.